Presented here are 10 T cell receptor beta chains from one specimen sequenced in a study of blood T cell repertoires in COVID-19. Using immunoSEQ multiplex PCR, the repertoire was profiled, and TCRdb retains in-frame clones only, with some absent. This table has about 31,000 clones, more than 80% appearing once. Sequencing input: peripheral blood. The receptor source for this set is a woman aged 40 to 50 with active or convalescent COVID-19.

V usage is TRBV5-4 and J usage is TRBJ1-1; D is unclear. The V end lost 5 bases, the J end lost 5 bases, and 19 bases lay between the germline ends. This CDR3 region has 15 residues. Germline CDR1 SGHNT, CDR2 YYREEE (reference sequence). The chain's CDR3 is CASSYDGRAGTEAFF. CDR3 DNA: TGTGCCAGCAGTTACGACGGGAGAGCGGGTACTGAAGCTTTCTTT. Supplemented by reference TRBV5-4 and TRBJ1-1, the full variable domain reads ETGVTQSPTHLIKTRGQQVTLRCSSQSGHNTVSWYQQALGQGPQFIFQYYREEENGRGNFPPRFSGLQFPNYSSELNVNALELDDSALYLCASSYDGRAGTEAFFGQGTRLTVV.

V is TRBV5-6 and J is TRBJ2-7; possibly TRBD1 for D (5 bases). Trimming cost V 2 bases and J 3 bases, with 6 bases left between them. Looked up from germline, CDR1 is SGHDT and CDR2 is YYEEEE. The CDR3 length is 12 residues. Here the CDR3 reads CASSFQGYEQYF. The CDR3 nucleotides read TGTGCCAGCAGCTTTCAGGGCTACGAGCAGTACTTC.

V and J are TRBV7-6 and TRBJ2-2, with D perhaps matching TRBD2 (5 bases). Germline V lookup: CDR1 SGHVS, CDR2 FNYEAQ. V lost 2 bases, J lost 8 bases, and 15 bases lay in between. The CDR3 covers 15 residues. For the CDR3, the DNA is TGTGCCAGCAGCTTACGAGTACCTCCGGGGGGGGAGCTGTTTTTT. It translates to CASSLRVPPGGELFF.

The V gene is TRBV27, the J gene TRBJ1-2; 8 positions match TRBD1. The germline V gene encodes CDR1 MNHEY and CDR2 SMNVEV (reference sequence). Trimming cost V 0 bases and J 6 bases; bases outside gene matches: 6. This CDR3 has 15 residues. The CDR3 is CASSLSGTGGDGYTF. The CDR3 DNA sequence: TGTGCCAGCAGTTTATCGGGCACAGGGGGGGATGGCTACACCTTC.

The V call is TRBV30, the J call TRBJ1-2; tentative D call: TRBD1 (6 bases). This CDR3 has 14 amino acids. The germline gives CDR1 GTSNPN, CDR2 SVGIG (reference sequence). V was cut by 4 bases and J by 7 bases, with 19 bases left in between. CDR3 sequence (DNA): TGTGCCTGGAATGGGGAAACAGGGTGGGGTGGCTACACCTTC. This gives the protein CAWNGETGWGGYTF. Full variable domain (missing parts from reference TRBV30 and TRBJ1-2): SQTIHQWPATLVQPVGSPLSLECTVEGTSNPNLYWYRQAAGRGLQLLFYSVGIGQISSEVPQNLSASRPQDRQFILSSKKLLLSDSGFYLCAWNGETGWGGYTFGSGTRLTVV.

The chain uses TRBV7-3 and TRBJ2-3, with 7 bases lining up with TRBD2. This CDR3 contains 16 residues. Trimming cost V 3 bases and J 4 bases; bases outside gene matches: 10. Germline V gene lookup returns CDR1 SGHTA and CDR2 FQGTGA. CDR3: CASSFGLSGNSDTQYF. Written as DNA, the CDR3 is TGTGCCAGCAGCTTTGGCCTAAGCGGGAACTCAGATACGCAGTATTTT.

J is TRBJ2-1 and V is TRBV3-1 (or the pseudogene TRBV3-2); TRBD2 matches 7 bases. Germline lookup yields CDR1 LGHDT and CDR2 YNNKEL (reference sequence). After removal of 1 base from V and 8 bases from J, the junction contained 8 bases not matched to a gene. The CDR3 is 15 residues long. The CDR3 reads CASSQGGGSGYEQFF. The CDR3 DNA sequence: TGTGCCAGCAGCCAAGGGGGCGGGAGCGGGTATGAGCAGTTCTTC.

The V call is TRBV5-1, the J call TRBJ1-3; weak D call: TRBD1 (5 bases). The CDR3 is made up of 17 amino acids. CDR1 SGHRS and CDR2 YFSETQ come from the germline V gene. Trimming left V 3 bases short and J 4 bases short, with 20 bases between. The CDR3 DNA follows: TGCGCCAGCAGCTGGACGCCAGGGTCGTCCGGCGGAAACACCATATATTTT. Residues: CASSWTPGSSGGNTIYF.

The chain has TRBV27 and TRBJ2-4, with TRBD1 matching over 8 bases. CDR1 is MNHEY, CDR2 SMNVEV, per germline (reference sequence). The CDR3 contains 14 residues. The V and J ends lost 5 bases and 5 bases, in that order; junction bases with no gene match: 5. CDR3 in amino acids: CASSQGQAQNIQYF. CDR3 coding DNA: TGTGCCAGCAGTCAGGGACAGGCCCAAAACATTCAGTACTTC.

This chain uses TRBV7-2 with TRBJ2-7, with 8 bases identical to TRBD2. The CDR3 runs to 12 residues. CDR1 and CDR2 (germline): SGHTA, FQGNSA. The V segment lost 2 bases and the J segment 6 bases; nucleotides outside the gene matches: 0. CDR3: CASSLSGGEQYF. The CDR3 bases are TGTGCCAGCAGCTTAAGCGGGGGCGAGCAGTACTTC. The full variable domain, rest sourced from reference TRBV7-2 and TRBJ2-7, is GAGVSQSPSNKVTEKGKDVELRCDPISGHTALYWYRQSLGQGLEFLIYFQGNSAPDKSGLPSDRFSAERTGGSVSTLTIQRTQQEDSAVYLCASSLSGGEQYFGPGTRLTVT.